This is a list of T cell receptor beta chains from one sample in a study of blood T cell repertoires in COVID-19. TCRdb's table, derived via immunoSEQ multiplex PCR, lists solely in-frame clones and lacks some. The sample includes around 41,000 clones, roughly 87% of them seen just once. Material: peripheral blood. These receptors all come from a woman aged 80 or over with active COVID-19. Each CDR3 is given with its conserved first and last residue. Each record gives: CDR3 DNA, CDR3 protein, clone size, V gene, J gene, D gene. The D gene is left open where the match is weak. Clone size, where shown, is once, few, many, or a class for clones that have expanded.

DNA: TGTGCCAGCAGCAAAACTGGACGGGGAAGTAATTCACCCCTCCACTTT
CDR3: CASSKTGRGSNSPLHF
size: once
V: TRBV3-1/TRBV3-2
J: TRBJ1-6
D: .

DNA: TGTGCCAGCAGCCATTCCGGGACAGAAGGCTACACCTTC
CDR3: CASSHSGTEGYTF
size: .
V: TRBV3-1/TRBV3-2
J: TRBJ1-2
D: TRBD1

DNA: TGTGCCAGCAGCCGTCGAGTTATTGAGTCAGGGTCACCTAACTATGGCTACACCTTC
CDR3: CASSRRVIESGSPNYGYTF
size: .
V: TRBV5-5
J: TRBJ1-2
D: .

DNA: TGTGCCAGCAGTCCTCCGGGGGGGCCGGGGGAGACCCAGTACTTC
CDR3: CASSPPGGPGETQYF
size: .
V: TRBV7-9
J: TRBJ2-5
D: TRBD2

DNA: TGTGCCAGCAGCTTAGCACAGGGCGGGTACGGCTACACCTTC
CDR3: CASSLAQGGYGYTF
size: once
V: TRBV7-8
J: TRBJ1-2
D: .

DNA: TGTGCCAGCAGCGCGGGACTAGCGGGGGGTAGAACAGATACGCAGTATTTT
CDR3: CASSAGLAGGRTDTQYF
size: .
V: TRBV9
J: TRBJ2-3
D: TRBD2

DNA: TGTGCCAGCAGCAAAGGGGGCGACATCTTCGGAAGTACTGAAGCTTTCTTT
CDR3: CASSKGGDIFGSTEAFF
size: .
V: TRBV5-4
J: TRBJ1-1
D: TRBD1

DNA: TGTGCCAGCAGCCTTAGCGGGGGGGGAGATACGCAGTATTTT
CDR3: CASSLSGGGDTQYF
size: .
V: TRBV6-5
J: TRBJ2-3
D: TRBD2

DNA: TGTGCCAGCAGCCAGGGACTTACTGGGGCCAACGTCCTGACTTTC
CDR3: CASSQGLTGANVLTF
size: .
V: TRBV7-9
J: TRBJ2-6
D: .

DNA: TGCGCCAGCAGCCCAAGGGCCGGGGATGAGCAGTTCTTC
CDR3: CASSPRAGDEQFF
size: .
V: TRBV5-1
J: TRBJ2-1
D: .

DNA: TGTGCCAGCAGCCCCGGGGGGGCGTCAGATACGCAGTATTTT
CDR3: CASSPGGASDTQYF
size: few
V: TRBV11-3
J: TRBJ2-3
D: TRBD2

DNA: TGTGCCAGCAGTGAAAGGGGTCGGACAGGGAACACCGGGGAGCTGTTTTTT
CDR3: CASSERGRTGNTGELFF
size: .
V: TRBV6-1
J: TRBJ2-2
D: TRBD1

DNA: TGCAGCGTTGAAGGGACTAGCGGGGGCGTGAATGAGCAGTTCTTC
CDR3: CSVEGTSGGVNEQFF
size: .
V: TRBV29-1
J: TRBJ2-1
D: TRBD2

DNA: TGTGCCAGCAGTCCCCGACAGGGGTCTTACTATGGCTACACCTTC
CDR3: CASSPRQGSYYGYTF
size: .
V: TRBV6-5
J: TRBJ1-2
D: TRBD1

DNA: TGTGCCAGCAGTTTACAGGGAAACACCATATATTTT
CDR3: CASSLQGNTIYF
size: .
V: TRBV28
J: TRBJ1-3
D: .

DNA: TGTGCCAGCAGCCGCCTAGCGGGGGGGCCCAACGAGCAGTACTTC
CDR3: CASSRLAGGPNEQYF
size: .
V: TRBV4-2
J: TRBJ2-7
D: TRBD2

DNA: TGTGCCAGCAGCCGAGGAGATGTTTCCATCTATGGCTACACCTTC
CDR3: CASSRGDVSIYGYTF
size: once
V: TRBV3-1/TRBV3-2
J: TRBJ1-2
D: .

DNA: TGTGCCAGCAGCTTAAGCGGGGGGCTTGATACGCAGTATTTT
CDR3: CASSLSGGLDTQYF
size: once
V: TRBV7-2
J: TRBJ2-3
D: TRBD2

DNA: TGTGCCAGCAGCTTAGGGCAGGGGAAAGAGACCCAGTACTTC
CDR3: CASSLGQGKETQYF
size: .
V: TRBV7-9
J: TRBJ2-5
D: .

DNA: TGTGCCAGCAGTACAAGAGGACAGGGTAGAGAGACCCAGTACTTC
CDR3: CASSTRGQGRETQYF
size: .
V: TRBV28
J: TRBJ2-5
D: TRBD1

DNA: TGTGCCAGTAGGTTGACTGGCGGGGGAAGCTACGAGCAGTACTTC
CDR3: CASRLTGGGSYEQYF
size: .
V: TRBV19
J: TRBJ2-7
D: TRBD2

DNA: TGTGCCAGCAGCCCCGCAGGGGGCAATGGCAATGAGCAGTTCTTC
CDR3: CASSPAGGNGNEQFF
size: .
V: TRBV4-2
J: TRBJ2-1
D: TRBD1

DNA: TGTGCCAGCAGTTCGGGGGGAGCTCGCACCGGGGAGCTGTTTTTT
CDR3: CASSSGGARTGELFF
size: .
V: TRBV5-4
J: TRBJ2-2
D: TRBD2

DNA: TGCGCCAGCAGCTTGGAAGGGGTTGATCAGCCCCAGCATTTT
CDR3: CASSLEGVDQPQHF
size: .
V: TRBV5-1
J: TRBJ1-5
D: .

DNA: TGTGCCAGCAGTTTAGCGTACGCTAATGAAAAACTGTTTTTT
CDR3: CASSLAYANEKLFF
size: .
V: TRBV28
J: TRBJ1-4
D: .

DNA: TGTGCCAGTGGACAGGGCCGTGACGAGCAGTACTTC
CDR3: CASGQGRDEQYF
size: .
V: TRBV27
J: TRBJ2-7
D: TRBD1

DNA: TGTGCCATCAGTGAACCACAGCGAAGGGGCGCCTACGAGCAGTACTTC
CDR3: CAISEPQRRGAYEQYF
size: .
V: TRBV10-3
J: TRBJ2-7
D: .

DNA: TGTGCCAGCAGCACGCGACAGGGGGACGGGGAAAAACTGTTTTTT
CDR3: CASSTRQGDGEKLFF
size: .
V: TRBV9
J: TRBJ1-4
D: TRBD1

DNA: TGCGCCAGCAGCCAAGTGGGTGGTTTGCGGGGCTACACCTTC
CDR3: CASSQVGGLRGYTF
size: .
V: TRBV4-3
J: TRBJ1-2
D: .

DNA: TGCGCCAGCAGCGCAACCGGGACAGGGAACTGGTACGAGCAGTACTTC
CDR3: CASSATGTGNWYEQYF
size: .
V: TRBV10-2
J: TRBJ2-7
D: TRBD1

DNA: TGTGCCAGCAGCTCGAGCCGGGATACGCAGTATTTT
CDR3: CASSSSRDTQYF
size: .
V: TRBV5-4
J: TRBJ2-3
D: .

DNA: TGCAGCGTAGGACAGAACTATGGCTACACCTTC
CDR3: CSVGQNYGYTF
size: .
V: TRBV29-1
J: TRBJ1-2
D: .

DNA: TGTGCCAGCTCACCGCAGGGTAGTAACTACGAGCAGTACTTC
CDR3: CASSPQGSNYEQYF
size: .
V: TRBV18
J: TRBJ2-7
D: .

DNA: TGTGCCAGCAGCCGAAAACGGACAGGGACCTATGGCTACACCTTC
CDR3: CASSRKRTGTYGYTF
size: .
V: TRBV13
J: TRBJ1-2
D: TRBD1

DNA: TGTGCCAGCAGTTTACTTAGGACAGATAGCAATCAGCCCCAGCATTTT
CDR3: CASSLLRTDSNQPQHF
size: .
V: TRBV28
J: TRBJ1-5
D: .

DNA: TGTGCCAGCAGGGAGGATGGCTCCTATAATTCACCCCTCCACTTT
CDR3: CASREDGSYNSPLHF
size: .
V: TRBV6-5
J: TRBJ1-6
D: .

DNA: TGTGCCAGCAGCTTAGGACAGAGGGCCACTGAAGCTTTCTTT
CDR3: CASSLGQRATEAFF
size: .
V: TRBV5-4
J: TRBJ1-1
D: .

DNA: TGTGCCACCAGTGAGGGCCGATCCTACGAGCAGTACTTC
CDR3: CATSEGRSYEQYF
size: .
V: TRBV24-1
J: TRBJ2-7
D: .

DNA: TGTGCCAGTAGTATTTCATGGGGGGGCATTAGCAATCAGCCCCAGCATTTT
CDR3: CASSISWGGISNQPQHF
size: .
V: TRBV19
J: TRBJ1-5
D: .

DNA: TGCGCCAGCAGCCCGGGACTAGCGGGGTTATCAGATACGCAGTATTTT
CDR3: CASSPGLAGLSDTQYF
size: .
V: TRBV5-1
J: TRBJ2-3
D: TRBD2

DNA: TGTGCCTGGAGTGTCCACAGGGGCCGGGACACTGAAGCTTTCTTT
CDR3: CAWSVHRGRDTEAFF
size: .
V: TRBV30
J: TRBJ1-1
D: TRBD1

DNA: TGTGCCAGCAGCCCCCTCAGGGTGTCCAACTATGGCTACACCTTC
CDR3: CASSPLRVSNYGYTF
size: .
V: TRBV5-6
J: TRBJ1-2
D: .

DNA: TGTGCCAGCAGCCCCAATGAACAGGGTTACAATTCACCCCTCCACTTT
CDR3: CASSPNEQGYNSPLHF
size: .
V: TRBV9
J: TRBJ1-6
D: .

DNA: TGCGCCAGCAGCCGGGACACCTACGAGCAGTACTTC
CDR3: CASSRDTYEQYF
size: once
V: TRBV5-1
J: TRBJ2-7
D: .

DNA: TGTGCCAGCAGCTTGACAGAGAACACTGAAGCTTTCTTT
CDR3: CASSLTENTEAFF
size: .
V: TRBV7-2
J: TRBJ1-1
D: .

DNA: TGTGCCAGCAGACGACAGGGGGGGCGCTACGAGCAGTACTTC
CDR3: CASRRQGGRYEQYF
size: .
V: TRBV27
J: TRBJ2-7
D: TRBD1

DNA: TGTGCCACCAGTGACCCACAGCAGGGGAACACTGAAGCTTTCTTT
CDR3: CATSDPQQGNTEAFF
size: .
V: TRBV24-1
J: TRBJ1-1
D: .

DNA: TGTGCCTGGAACCTCGGACAGGACACTGAAGCTTTCTTT
CDR3: CAWNLGQDTEAFF
size: .
V: TRBV30
J: TRBJ1-1
D: TRBD1

DNA: TGTGCCAGCAGTGCCCGCCGTACAGGGATTGGAGAGACCCAGTACTTC
CDR3: CASSARRTGIGETQYF
size: .
V: TRBV28
J: TRBJ2-5
D: .

DNA: TGTGCCTGGAGTGTACAGGAAAAACTGTTTTTT
CDR3: CAWSVQEKLFF
size: .
V: TRBV30
J: TRBJ1-4
D: .

DNA: TGTGCCAGCAGGGGGACAGTCAGCAATCAGCCCCAGCATTTT
CDR3: CASRGTVSNQPQHF
size: .
V: TRBV27
J: TRBJ1-5
D: TRBD1

DNA: TGCGCCAGCAGCCAAGGGACAGGGGAGTTTCGTTCACCCCTCCACTTT
CDR3: CASSQGTGEFRSPLHF
size: .
V: TRBV4-1
J: TRBJ1-6
D: TRBD1

DNA: TGTGCCAGCAGTTACCCCCGAGGTCCCACCGGGGAGCTGTTTTTT
CDR3: CASSYPRGPTGELFF
size: .
V: TRBV6-2/TRBV6-3
J: TRBJ2-2
D: .

DNA: TGTGCCAGTAGAGGGAGATCTGGGGCCAACGTCCTGACTTTC
CDR3: CASRGRSGANVLTF
size: .
V: TRBV19
J: TRBJ2-6
D: .

DNA: TGTGCCACCAGCCCCGGGACAGCCGGAGGAAACACCATATATTTT
CDR3: CATSPGTAGGNTIYF
size: .
V: TRBV24-1
J: TRBJ1-3
D: TRBD1

DNA: TGTGCCAGCAGTGCTCCAGGTGTGGCTAACTATGGCTACACCTTC
CDR3: CASSAPGVANYGYTF
size: .
V: TRBV28
J: TRBJ1-2
D: .

DNA: TGTGCCAGCAGTGAGGGACAGGGACGGAACACCGGGGAGCTGTTTTTT
CDR3: CASSEGQGRNTGELFF
size: .
V: TRBV6-1
J: TRBJ2-2
D: TRBD1

DNA: TGTGCCAGTAGTAGTCAGACAGGGCCTTATGGCTACACCTTC
CDR3: CASSSQTGPYGYTF
size: .
V: TRBV19
J: TRBJ1-2
D: TRBD1

DNA: TGTGCCAGTAATAGGGGGGGCACCGGGGAGCTGTTTTTT
CDR3: CASNRGGTGELFF
size: .
V: TRBV12-3/TRBV12-4
J: TRBJ2-2
D: .

DNA: TGTGCCTGGAACAGCAGGGGGTCGCTAGCCAAAAACATTCAGTACTTC
CDR3: CAWNSRGSLAKNIQYF
size: once
V: TRBV30
J: TRBJ2-4
D: TRBD1